This entry concerns a single TCR beta chain. This specimen belongs to a study of blood T cell repertoires in COVID-19. As for the study in general: From T cells, B-cell-depleted T cells, or PBMCs came the material, which was cDNA or gDNA.

The length of the CDR3 is 14 residues. The germline CDR1 and CDR2 sequences are SGHAT and FQNNGV. V lost 3 bases, J lost 1 base, and 9 bases lay in between. Clones were sequenced by immunoSEQ multiplex PCR, and TCRdb holds only the in-frame ones, with some missing. This sample has about 200,000 clones; roughly four fifths occur once, and the top ten carry about 6.9%. The clonotype comes from a human donor with acute or convalescent COVID-19. The donor label of this sample is uncertain. The gene calls are TRBV11-2 and TRBJ1-1; D call uncertain. Sequencing used peripheral blood. CDR3 sequence reads: CASSLFGENTEAFF. Here the CDR3 DNA reads TGTGCCAGCAGCTTGTTCGGGGAGAACACTGAAGCTTTCTTT.